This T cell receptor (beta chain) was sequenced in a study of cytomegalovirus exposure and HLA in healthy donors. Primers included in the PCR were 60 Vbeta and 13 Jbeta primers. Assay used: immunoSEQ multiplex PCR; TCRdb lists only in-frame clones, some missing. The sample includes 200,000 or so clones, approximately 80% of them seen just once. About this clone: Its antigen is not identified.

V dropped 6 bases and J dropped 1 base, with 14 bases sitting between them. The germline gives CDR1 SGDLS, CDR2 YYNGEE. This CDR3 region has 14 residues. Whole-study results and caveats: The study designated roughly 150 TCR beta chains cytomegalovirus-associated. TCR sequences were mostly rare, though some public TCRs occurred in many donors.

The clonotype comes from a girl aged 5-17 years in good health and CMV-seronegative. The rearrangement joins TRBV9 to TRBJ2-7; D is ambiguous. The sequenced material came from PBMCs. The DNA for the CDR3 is TGTGCCAGCACCTTAGATCTCGGGTCCTACGAGCAGTACTTC. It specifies CASTLDLGSYEQYF.